What follows are 25 T cell receptor beta chains derived from one specimen sequenced in a study of CD8 T cells in ankylosing spondylitis. Findings and caveats of the study: What seemed typical of ankylosing spondylitis blood was a TCR beta motif built from 7 or 8 highly homologous variants.

In TCRdb, the 5' RACE reads were re-called with MiXCR into one record per CDR3 protein. This sample carries hundreds of thousands of distinct CDR3 sequences, about 25% of them seen once, and the ten largest clones take 0.85% to 1%. No antigens are known for them. What was sequenced was blood, either unsorted or a sorted T cell fraction (not recorded which). The receptors here all came from a male donor with ankylosing spondylitis.

V and J are TRBV3-1 and TRBJ1-2; D gene ambiguous. Germline values: CDR1 LGHDT, CDR2 YNNKEL (reference sequence). V was shortened by 3 bases and J by 4 bases, with 15 bases between the two germline ends. The CDR3 spans 15 residues. Here the CDR3 reads CASSQGGYFGYGYTF. The CDR3 DNA sequence: TGTGCCAGCAGCCAGGGCGGCTACTTCGGCTATGGCTACACCTTC.

This clonotype was seen only a few times. V and J are TRBV3-1 and TRBJ2-7; D gene unclear. Germline CDR1 reads LGHDT; CDR2 reads YNNKEL (reference sequence). The CDR3 is made up of 13 amino acids. The V and J ends lost 0 bases and 6 bases respectively, with 9 bases between them. CDR3 nucleotide sequence: TGTGCCAGCAGCCAAGATTGGAATGGCGAGCAGTACTTC. This sequence encodes CASSQDWNGEQYF.

The chain employs TRBV7-9 and TRBJ2-3, with TRBD2 as a possible D gene (5 bases). The germline V gene has CDR1 SEHNR and CDR2 FQNEAQ (reference sequence). Between the trimmed V and J ends, which lost 4 bases and 5 bases, there was a span of 10 bases. CDR3 length: 13 residues. Here the CDR3 DNA reads TGTGCCAGCAGCTCAGGCCGGGGAGATACGCAGTATTTT. Its protein product is CASSSGRGDTQYF.

The rearrangement uses TRBV11-2 and TRBJ2-3, with 7 bases that match TRBD2. The CDR3 is made up of 19 amino acids. Germline-derived CDR1 and CDR2 are SGHAT and FQNNGV. The V segment lost 4 bases and the J segment 3 bases; nucleotides outside the gene matches: 19. In DNA, the CDR3 is TGTGCCAGCAGCTCGAGGGTAGGCGGGAGTTCTTTCGGAACAGATACGCAGTATTTT. Translated: CASSSRVGGSSFGTDTQYF.

The chain links TRBV5-1 to TRBJ2-7; D is perhaps TRBD2 (6 bases). Trimming took 3 bases from V and 5 from J, leaving 12 bases between them. The germline CDR1 and CDR2 sequences are SGHRS and YFSETQ. The CDR3 has 13 amino acids. For the CDR3, the DNA is TGCGCCAGCAGCTGGACCGGGAGCCACGAGCAGTACTTC. Its translation is CASSWTGSHEQYF.

This clonotype has a handful of counts. The chain employs TRBV15 and TRBJ2-2; 9 bases are a match to TRBD2. The junction had 4 bases not matched to a gene; V was cut back by 2 bases and J by 3 bases. Germline V gives CDR1 LNHNV, CDR2 YYDKDF (reference sequence). This CDR3 has 16 residues. The CDR3 is CATSRRLAGYTGELFF. For the CDR3, the DNA is TGTGCCACCAGCAGAAGGCTAGCGGGGTACACCGGGGAGCTGTTTTTT.

The rearrangement links TRBV19 to TRBJ1-5; D is undetermined. Germline CDR1 and CDR2: LNHDA and SQIVND (reference sequence). V shed 2 bases and J shed 7 bases, with 9 bases lying between them. This CDR3 has 13 residues. The DNA of the CDR3 is TGTGCCAGTAGTATAAACAGTAGGCAGCCCCAGCATTTT. Translation gives CASSINSRQPQHF.

The CDR3 spells CSVPQGNRETQYF. In DNA form, the CDR3 reads TGCAGCGTTCCTCAGGGTAATCGGGAGACCCAGTACTTC. The chain has TRBV29-1 and TRBJ2-5, with D maybe TRBD1 (5 bases). The CDR3 is made up of 13 amino acids. V was clipped by 5 bases and J by 5 bases, with 15 bases between them. Germline V lookup: CDR1 SQVTM, CDR2 ANQGSEA.

J is TRBJ1-2 and V is TRBV20-1; 7 nucleotides match TRBD1. With V trimmed by 3 bases and J by 4 bases, 5 bases remained unmatched. The CDR3 has 13 residues. In germline, CDR1 is DFQATT, CDR2 SNEGSKA (reference sequence). CDR3 DNA: TGCAGTGCTAGGTTTGACAGGGTCTATGGCTACACCTTC. Protein product: CSARFDRVYGYTF.

CDR3 loop: CASTRTRQGGTEAFF. CDR3 DNA: TGCGCCAGCACCAGAACAAGACAGGGAGGAACTGAAGCTTTCTTT. The V call is TRBV5-1, the J call TRBJ1-1; 7 bases are shared with TRBD1. CDR3 length: 15 residues. The germline V gene encodes CDR1 SGHRS and CDR2 YFSETQ. After removal of 6 bases from V and 5 bases from J, the junction contained 13 bases not matched to a gene.

This chain connects TRBV24-1 to TRBJ1-5; 7 bases match TRBD1. Germline loops: CDR1 KGHDR, CDR2 SFDVKD. CDR3 length equals 13 residues. Trimming at V came to 5 bases and at J to 7 bases, leaving 4 bases not matched to a gene. The CDR3 loop is CATSAQGEQPQHF. The CDR3 bases are TGTGCCACCAGTGCCCAGGGGGAACAGCCCCAGCATTTT.

The J gene is TRBJ2-2, the V gene TRBV4-1, with D hard to call. The CDR3 has 16 residues. Germline V gene sequence: CDR1 MGHRA, CDR2 YSYEKL. V dropped 1 base and J dropped 3 bases, with 12 bases sitting between them. The CDR3 protein is CASSQVVRLYTGELFF. CDR3 sequence (DNA): TGCGCCAGCAGCCAAGTTGTTAGATTGTACACCGGGGAGCTGTTTTTT.

This chain links TRBV21-1 with TRBJ2-1; the table gives TRBD2 as D, unverified against the DNA. TRBV21-1 counts as a pseudogene. The CDR3 totals 15 residues. The CDR3 sequence: CASSTWTSGNNEQFF. CDR3 sequence (DNA): TGTGCCAGCAGCACCTGGACTAGTGGGAACAATGAGCAGTTCTTC.

CDR3 in amino acids: CAIRGDSRDTQYF. CDR3 nucleotide sequence: TGTGCCATCAGAGGGGACAGTCGCGATACGCAGTATTTT. The genes are TRBV10-3 and TRBJ2-3, with 7 positions matching TRBD1. Unmatched junction bases numbered 6, after V lost 6 bases and J lost 6 bases. The CDR3 is 13 amino acids. The germline gives CDR1 ENHRY, CDR2 SYGVKD.

A few counts support this clonotype. This rearrangement joins TRBV6-2 or TRBV6-3 to TRBJ2-1, with D unresolved. Germline loops: CDR1 MNHEY, CDR2 SVGEGT. The CDR3 covers 14 residues. The V end lost 0 bases, the J end lost 8 bases, and 11 bases lay between the germline ends. This CDR3 is CASSYSNIRDEQFF. CDR3 nucleotide sequence: TGTGCCAGCAGTTACTCGAATATTCGCGATGAGCAGTTCTTC.

The gene calls are TRBV20-1 and TRBJ2-1; TRBD2 matches 8 bases. The CDR3 is made up of 13 amino acids. Trimming cost V 4 bases and J 9 bases; bases outside gene matches: 8. The V gene's germline CDR1 is DFQATT and CDR2 SNEGSKA (reference sequence). Here the CDR3 reads CSATPGLEFEQFF. CDR3 nucleotide sequence: TGCAGTGCTACCCCGGGACTAGAATTTGAGCAGTTCTTC.

The genes are TRBV20-1 and TRBJ2-3; D gene unclear. V lost 4 bases to trimming and J lost 4 bases, with 12 bases between them. Looked up from germline, CDR1 is DFQATT and CDR2 is SNEGSKA (reference sequence). CDR3 length: 13 amino acids. The CDR3 region has the DNA TGCAGTGCTAACCTCCGGGTTTCAGATACGCAGTATTTT. Amino acids: CSANLRVSDTQYF.

The rearrangement joins TRBV6-2 or TRBV6-3 to TRBJ2-1; D possibly corresponds to TRBD2 (6 bases). Trimming shortened V by 4 bases and J by 3 bases, and 16 bases separated the two germline ends. CDR1 MNHEY and CDR2 SVGEGT come from the germline V gene. The CDR3 contains 16 residues. The CDR3 nucleotides are TGTGCCAGCAGTTCCTTTTCCGGGAGTTACTACAATGAGCAGTTCTTC. The encoded protein is CASSSFSGSYYNEQFF.

This rearrangement joins TRBV5-1 to TRBJ2-2; 10 bases agree with TRBD2. The CDR3 runs to 17 residues. Germline-derived CDR1 and CDR2 are SGHRS and YFSETQ. Trimming at V came to 0 bases and at J to 2 bases, leaving 4 bases not matched to a gene. The CDR3, as DNA: TGCGCCAGCAGCTTGGCTAGCGGGAGTATAAACACCGGGGAGCTGTTTTTT. Its translation: CASSLASGSINTGELFF.

The rearrangement uses TRBV3-1 and TRBJ1-5, with D hard to call. The CDR3 is made up of 14 amino acids. The ends were cut back, 0 bases at V and 6 bases at J, with 9 bases in the middle. Germline CDR1 is LGHDT and CDR2 is YNNKEL (reference sequence). The CDR3 spells CASSQDGSGQPQHF. The CDR3 DNA is TGTGCCAGCAGCCAAGATGGGTCGGGTCAGCCCCAGCATTTT.

V and J are TRBV5-1 and TRBJ2-7, with TRBD1 matching 8 bases. Germline values: CDR1 SGHRS, CDR2 YFSETQ. CDR3 length equals 16 residues. Trimming removed 0 bases from V and 2 bases from J; junction bases left unmatched: 7. CDR3 DNA sequence: TGCGCCAGCAGCTTGGTTCAAGGGACAGGAACCTACGAGCAGTACTTC. Amino acids: CASSLVQGTGTYEQYF.

This chain joins TRBV12-3 or TRBV12-4 and TRBJ2-1; D unclear. The CDR3 consists of 14 residues. V lost 2 bases, J lost 8 bases, and 13 bases lay in between. The CDR3 sequence: CASSLQVASDEQFF. The CDR3 coding sequence is TGTGCCAGCAGTTTACAAGTCGCCTCCGATGAGCAGTTCTTC.

The rearrangement uses TRBV5-1 and TRBJ2-2; D ambiguous. Germline lookup yields CDR1 SGHRS and CDR2 YFSETQ. Trimming removed 0 bases at V and 5 bases at J, with 8 bases between. The CDR3 has 14 amino acids. Here the CDR3 reads CASSLASSTGELFF. As DNA, the CDR3 is TGCGCCAGCAGCTTGGCCTCCTCGACCGGGGAGCTGTTTTTT.

This clonotype has only a few counts. This chain links TRBV6-4 with TRBJ2-2; 8 bases map to TRBD2. This CDR3 comprises 14 residues. Trimming removed 4 bases from V and 5 bases from J; junction bases left unmatched: 3. The germline V gene encodes CDR1 MRHNA and CDR2 SNTAGT. CDR3: CASSGTSGTGELFF. In DNA form, the CDR3 reads TGTGCCAGCAGTGGCACTAGCGGAACCGGGGAGCTGTTTTTT.

V and J are TRBV5-1 and TRBJ2-5; TRBD1 might be the D (6 bases). V gave up 3 bases and J gave up 2 bases, with 17 bases separating them. Germline V gene lookup returns CDR1 SGHRS and CDR2 YFSETQ. The CDR3 has 16 amino acids. CDR3 nucleotide sequence: TGCGCCAGCAGCTGGGGTCAGGGGAATACTCAAGAGACCCAGTACTTC. Translation: CASSWGQGNTQETQYF.